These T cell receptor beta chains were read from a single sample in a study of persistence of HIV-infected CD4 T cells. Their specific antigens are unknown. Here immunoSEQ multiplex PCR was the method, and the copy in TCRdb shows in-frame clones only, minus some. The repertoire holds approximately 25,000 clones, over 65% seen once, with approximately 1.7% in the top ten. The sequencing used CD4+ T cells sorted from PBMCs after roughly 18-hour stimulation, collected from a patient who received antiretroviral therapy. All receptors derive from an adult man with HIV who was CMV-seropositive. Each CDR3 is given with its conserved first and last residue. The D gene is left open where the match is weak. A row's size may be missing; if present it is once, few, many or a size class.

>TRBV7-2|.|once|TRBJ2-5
TGTGCCAGCAGCTTCGGTGGGGGGGCGGGAGAGACCCAGTACTTC
CASSFGGGAGETQYF
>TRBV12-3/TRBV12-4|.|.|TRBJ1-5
TGTGCCAGCAGTTTAAATTCACGGGGGCCCCAGCATTTT
CASSLNSRGPQHF
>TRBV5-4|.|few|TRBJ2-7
TGTGCCAGCAGCCACGACGGCCTCCCCTACGAGCAGTACTTC
CASSHDGLPYEQYF
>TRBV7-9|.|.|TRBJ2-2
TGTGCCAGCACCCCATCAAGATGGGGGGGGCCGAACACCGGGGAGCTGTTTTTT
CASTPSRWGGPNTGELFF
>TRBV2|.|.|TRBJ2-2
TGTGCCAGCAGGTACAGAGTTAACACCGGGGAGCTGTTTTTT
CASRYRVNTGELFF
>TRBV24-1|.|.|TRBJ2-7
TGTGCCACCTCCAAACAGGGATACGAGCAGTACTTC
CATSKQGYEQYF
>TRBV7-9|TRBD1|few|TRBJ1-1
TGTGCCAGCAGCTCTAGTGACAGGGGGCGGAACACTGAAGCTTTCTTT
CASSSSDRGRNTEAFF
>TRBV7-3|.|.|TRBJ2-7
TGTGCCAGCATCCCCTATTTCGGGGACCCCGAGCAGTACTTC
CASIPYFGDPEQYF
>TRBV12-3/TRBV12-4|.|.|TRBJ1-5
TGTGCCAGCAGTTTTGGACAGATGGGAACCCAGCATTTT
CASSFGQMGTQHF
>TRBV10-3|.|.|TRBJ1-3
TGTGCCATCAGTAAAGGGACAAGGGGAAATCTTATTGGAAACACCATATATTTT
CAISKGTRGNLIGNTIYF
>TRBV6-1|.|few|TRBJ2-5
TGTGCCAGCAGTGAAGGCCAGGGTCGACAGACCCAGTACTTC
CASSEGQGRQTQYF
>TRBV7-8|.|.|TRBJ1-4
TGTGCCAGCAGCCCAAATGAAAAACTGTTTTTT
CASSPNEKLFF
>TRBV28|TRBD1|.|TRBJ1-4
TGTGCCAGCAGAAGACAGGGAGGACTGTTTTTT
CASRRQGGLFF
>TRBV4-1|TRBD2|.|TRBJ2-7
TGCGCCAGCAGCCTCTGGACTAGCGGGGGGGATATGAGGTACGAGCAGTACTTC
CASSLWTSGGDMRYEQYF
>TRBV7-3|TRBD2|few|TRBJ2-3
TGTGCCAGCAGCCGGGGTAGCGGGGGCACAGATACGCAGTATTTT
CASSRGSGGTDTQYF
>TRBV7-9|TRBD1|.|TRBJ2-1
TGTGCCAGCAGCTCCACGACAGGGTCTTGGGATGAGCAGTTCTTC
CASSSTTGSWDEQFF
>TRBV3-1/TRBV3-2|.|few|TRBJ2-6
TGTGCCAGCAGCCCCTCTGACCGGGGGCTAGCTGGGGCCAACGTCCTGACTTTC
CASSPSDRGLAGANVLTF
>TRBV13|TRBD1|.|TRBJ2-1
TGTGCCAGCGGTATCAGGGGGCTCTCCTACAATGAGCAGTTCTTC
CASGIRGLSYNEQFF
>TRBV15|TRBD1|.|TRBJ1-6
TGTGCCACCAGCAGGGACAGGCTGGGTTATAATTCACCCCTCCACTTT
CATSRDRLGYNSPLHF
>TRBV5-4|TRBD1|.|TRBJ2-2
TGTGCCAGCAGCGCCCAGACAGGGCTTATCACCGGGGAGCTGTTTTTT
CASSAQTGLITGELFF
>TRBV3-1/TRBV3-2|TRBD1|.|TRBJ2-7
TGTGCCAGCAGCCCCACGGGACAGGCGACGTACGAGCAGTACTTC
CASSPTGQATYEQYF
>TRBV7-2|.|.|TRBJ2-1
TGTGCCAGCACCCGGACGCGCTCCTACAATGAGCAGTTCTTC
CASTRTRSYNEQFF
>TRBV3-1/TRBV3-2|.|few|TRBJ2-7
TGTGCCAGCAGCCGGTTGAACTCCTACGAGCAGTACTTC
CASSRLNSYEQYF
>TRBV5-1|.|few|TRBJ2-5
TGCGCCAGCAGCACAACGGGGGCCGAAGAGACCCAGTACTTC
CASSTTGAEETQYF
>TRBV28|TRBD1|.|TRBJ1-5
TGTGCCAGCAGTTTAAGGCCGGGACAGAATTATCAGCCCCAGCATTTT
CASSLRPGQNYQPQHF
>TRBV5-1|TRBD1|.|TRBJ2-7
TGCGCCAGCAGCTTGGTAATCTCCACAGGGGGTTCCTACGAGCAGTACTTC
CASSLVISTGGSYEQYF
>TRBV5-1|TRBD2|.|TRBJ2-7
TGCGCCAGCAGCTTTAACCGGCTAGCGGGGACCTACGAGCAGTACTTC
CASSFNRLAGTYEQYF
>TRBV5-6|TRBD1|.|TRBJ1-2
TGTGCCAGCAGCTCGACCAGACAGGGGAGCTATGGCTACACCTTC
CASSSTRQGSYGYTF
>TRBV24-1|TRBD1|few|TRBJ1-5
TGTGCCACCAGTGATCGAGAAGGACAGGTCAATTATAGCAATCAGCCCCAGCATTTT
CATSDREGQVNYSNQPQHF